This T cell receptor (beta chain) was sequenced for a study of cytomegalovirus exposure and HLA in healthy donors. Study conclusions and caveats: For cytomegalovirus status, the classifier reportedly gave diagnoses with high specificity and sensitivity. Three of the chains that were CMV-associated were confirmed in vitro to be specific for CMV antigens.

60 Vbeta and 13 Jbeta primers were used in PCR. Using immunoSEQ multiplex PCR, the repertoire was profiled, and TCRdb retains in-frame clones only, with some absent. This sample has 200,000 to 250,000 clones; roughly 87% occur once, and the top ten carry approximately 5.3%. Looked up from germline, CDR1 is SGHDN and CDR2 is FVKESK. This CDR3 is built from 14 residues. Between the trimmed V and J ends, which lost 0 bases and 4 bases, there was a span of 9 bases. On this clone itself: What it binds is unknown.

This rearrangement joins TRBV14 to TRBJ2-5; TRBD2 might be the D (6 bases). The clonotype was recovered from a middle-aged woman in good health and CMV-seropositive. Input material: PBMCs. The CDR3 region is CASSQDLGGETQYF. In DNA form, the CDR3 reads TGTGCCAGCAGCCAAGATCTGGGGGGAGAGACCCAGTACTTC. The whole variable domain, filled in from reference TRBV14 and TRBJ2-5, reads EAGVTQFPSHSVIEKGQTVTLRCDPISGHDNLYWYRRVMGKEIKFLLHFVKESKQDESGMPNNRFLAERTGGTYSTLKVQPAELEDSGVYFCASSQDLGGETQYFGPGTRLLVL.